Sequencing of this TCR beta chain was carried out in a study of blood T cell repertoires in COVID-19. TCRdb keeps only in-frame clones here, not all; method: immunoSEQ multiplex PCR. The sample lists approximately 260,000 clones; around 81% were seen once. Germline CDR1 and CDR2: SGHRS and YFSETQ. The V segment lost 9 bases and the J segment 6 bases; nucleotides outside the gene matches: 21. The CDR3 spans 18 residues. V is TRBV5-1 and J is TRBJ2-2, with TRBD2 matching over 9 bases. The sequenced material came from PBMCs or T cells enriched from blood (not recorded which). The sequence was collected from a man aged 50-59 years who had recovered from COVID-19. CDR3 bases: TGCGCCACCAATTCTCACCCGGGCGGGGGGGCCGCGGCCGGGGAGCTGTTTTTT. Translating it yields CATNSHPGGGAAAGELFF.